This T cell receptor (beta chain) derives from a study of regulatory T cells in long-lasting Graves disease (dated by TCRdb to 2020 to 2023). About the study as a whole: Persistent Graves' disease was defined as antithyroid drug treatment for over 5 years with persistently positive TSH receptor autoantibodies. Patients with persistent Graves' disease were compared with patients with newly diagnosed Graves' disease using TCR sequencing and RNA sequencing of peripheral blood. In the clinical cohort, patients with persistent Graves' disease had used antithyroid drugs for an average of around 10 years. A total of around 35 samples underwent TCR sequencing: about 13 from persistent and 20 from newly diagnosed Graves' disease patients. The study was registered as a clinical trial and conducted in China. The paper's findings and limits, for the study overall: Persistent Graves' disease patients showed lower TCR Shannon entropy and fewer highly expanded clones than newly diagnosed patients, suggesting clonal expansion. As a limitation, the authors acknowledged that the small sample size may reduce accuracy. Because the primary lesion, thyroid tissue, could not be accessed, the study looked at peripheral blood alone. Sequencing and analysis were limited to the TCR beta chain. More public clonotypes were shared among persistent patients (about 2,800) than among newly diagnosed patients (roughly 1,000).

Ten or more counts support this clonotype. The target of this receptor is not known. There are no base qualities to consult, and no much larger clone falls within one base. Read against the paper, the sample's time point label means: persistent/refractory GD, antithyroid drugs over 5 years with positive TRAb. For both TCR sequencing and RNA sequencing, RNA was extracted from PBMCs using TRIzol. The diagnosis of Graves' disease was made according to American Thyroid Association guidelines. The patients came from an endocrinology department in Xi'an, China. From each patient, 8 to 10 milliliters of peripheral blood was collected into an EDTA anticoagulant tube. PBMCs were isolated by Ficoll Paque Plus density gradient separation without further T cell sorting. An Agilent 2100 Bioanalyzer and agarose gel were used to assess RNA quality, and a NanoDrop 2000 was used to measure RNA concentration. Receptor libraries were prepared by multiplex PCR. For sequencing, an Illumina HiSeq 4000 was employed. To build TCR beta libraries, CDR3 regions were amplified by Arm-PCR using iRepertoire HTBI primers. Before sequencing, the PCR products went through gel purification. In the paper's pipeline: Gene usage analysis of CDR3 amino acid clonotypes relied on the approximately 62 TRBV and 14 TRBJ segments identified across samples. Filtered high-quality paired reads were merged into contigs using COPE and FqMerger. BLAST was used to align contigs to IMGT TRBV, TRBD and TRBJ reference genes, with CDR3 defined following IMGT. Any clonotype with a frequency above 0.1% was classified as a highly expanded clone. Shannon entropy was used to measure repertoire diversity, and the Gini coefficient was used to measure V-J evenness. Clonotypes shared by more than one individual were considered public. Starting from the raw public reads, TCRdb applied fastp trimming at Q25, assembled clones with MiXCR and retained in-frame beta chains. Entries that share a CDR3 protein sequence are merged under the most common genes and DNA. These V and J calls originate from TCRdb's pipeline instead of the authors' own analysis. The sample yields around 460,000 distinct CDR3 sequences; 20% to 25% were counted once. 7.1% of the sample is taken by the ten largest.

This TCR derives from a female donor with Graves disease. The specimen comprised peripheral blood mononuclear cells (PBMCs), sampled when the disease was refractory, from a patient treated with antithyroid drugs.

Read as DNA, the sequence is TGTGCCAGCAGCCTCAATGGCAGGAGTAATGAAAAACTGTTTTTT. It codes for CASSLNGRSNEKLFF. The sequence joins TRBV7-3 to TRBJ1-4, with the D gene not confidently named. Trimming at the junction amounts to 5 bases on V and 4 bases on J, and the germline ends lie 14 bases apart. The CDR3 measures 15 amino acids from cysteine to phenylalanine. CDR3 DNA is the only sequence kept; it has 45 bases, read in frame from the first base. CDR1 and CDR2 were assigned from the germline V gene as SGHTA and FQGTGA.